Below, 22 T cell receptor beta chains from the same sample are listed, as sequenced in a study of T-cell memory formation after mild COVID-19. Using its own MiXCR run on the 5' RACE reads, TCRdb lists one record per CDR3 protein. The sample carries approximately 190,000 distinct CDR3 sequences, about 18% recorded once. The sample consisted of PBMCs or a T cell subset sorted from them (not recorded which). All receptors come from an adult woman who had mild COVID-19 (a few samples of this study predate the infection). Cell type and time point are not known.

This rearrangement joins TRBV9 to TRBJ2-7, with D uncertain. The CDR3 totals 14 residues. The germline V gene encodes CDR1 SGDLS and CDR2 YYNGEE. Trimming cost V 5 bases and J 0 bases, with 12 bases left between them. In DNA form, the CDR3 reads TGTGCCAGCAGAGCAGATGCGGACTCCTACGAGCAGTACTTC. Translated, it gives CASRADADSYEQYF.

The rearrangement uses TRBV7-8 and TRBJ2-5, with D uncertain. The CDR3 is 12 amino acids. V lost 5 bases and J 4 bases, leaving 8 bases between the germline ends. Germline CDR1 reads SGHVS; CDR2 reads FQNEAQ. The CDR3, as DNA: TGTGCCAGCAGCCTAACGACAGAGACCCAGTACTTC. Encoded protein: CASSLTTETQYF. The whole variable domain, filled in from reference TRBV7-8 and TRBJ2-5, reads GAGVSQSPRYKVAKRGQDVALRCDPISGHVSLFWYQQALGQGPEFLTYFQNEAQLDKSGLPSDRFFAERPEGSVSTLKIQRTQQEDSAVYLCASSLTTETQYFGPGTRLLVL.

In its sample, this clonotype was seen many times. The J gene is TRBJ2-3, the V gene TRBV9; 11 nucleotides line up with TRBD2. The CDR3 extends over 16 amino acids. Germline assignment: CDR1 SGDLS and CDR2 YYNGEE. J was trimmed by 7 bases and V by 4 bases; bases with no gene match: 11. CDR3 region: CASSPRVSGGANTQYF. The CDR3 DNA reads as TGTGCCAGCAGCCCCCGGGTTAGCGGGGGGGCGAATACGCAGTATTTT.

The chain combines TRBV7-8 with TRBJ2-1; TRBD2 matches 12 bases. CDR1 and CDR2 (germline): SGHVS, FQNEAQ. The CDR3 loop spans 19 amino acids. After removal of 6 bases from V and 5 bases from J, the junction contained 17 bases not matched to a gene. CDR3 amino acids: CASRATRLAGGSFHNEQFF. The DNA of the CDR3 is TGTGCCAGCAGGGCTACAAGGCTAGCGGGAGGGTCCTTCCACAATGAGCAGTTCTTC. Filled out from reference TRBV7-8 and TRBJ2-1, the complete variable domain reads GAGVSQSPRYKVAKRGQDVALRCDPISGHVSLFWYQQALGQGPEFLTYFQNEAQLDKSGLPSDRFFAERPEGSVSTLKIQRTQQEDSAVYLCASRATRLAGGSFHNEQFFGPGTRLTVL.

There are a few counts of this clonotype. The rearrangement links TRBV2 to TRBJ1-2; no clear D. V was shortened by 6 bases and J by 3 bases, with 11 bases between the two germline ends. Germline loops: CDR1 SNHLY, CDR2 FYNNEI. The CDR3 totals 13 residues. The CDR3 spells CASRRTDYYGYTF. CDR3 DNA: TGTGCCAGCAGACGGACCGACTACTATGGCTACACCTTC.

J is TRBJ2-5 and V is TRBV19; 9 bases align to TRBD2. The J segment lost 5 bases and the V segment lost 5 bases, leaving 6 bases of the junction unmatched. This CDR3 contains 14 residues. Germline CDR1 and CDR2: LNHDA and SQIVND (reference sequence). CDR3: CASSPGTSRETQYF. CDR3 in DNA: TGTGCCAGTAGTCCGGGGACTAGCCGGGAGACCCAGTACTTC.

This clonotype was recorded a few times. At one boundary the junction diverges from the germline segment, which might be a read error. The chain recombines TRBV7-7 with TRBJ2-5; D not certain. The CDR3 covers 14 residues. Per the germline V gene, CDR1 is SSHAT and CDR2 is FNYEAQ (reference sequence). The CDR3: CASSSGPASETQYF. As DNA, the CDR3 is TGTGCTAGCAGCTCCGGGCCAGCCTCAGAGACCCAGTACTTC.

The genes are TRBV24-1 and TRBJ2-7; 7 bases agree with TRBD1. The CDR3 loop spans 20 amino acids. Germline V lookup: CDR1 KGHDR, CDR2 SFDVKD. Trimming took 2 bases from V and 1 from J; bases not matched to a gene: 19. The CDR3: CATSDSRPLTGSPVSYEQYF. Written as DNA, the CDR3 is TGTGCCACCAGTGATTCCCGACCCTTGACAGGGTCCCCAGTGTCCTACGAGCAGTACTTC.

This clonotype was seen a handful of times. The gene calls are TRBV29-1 and TRBJ2-3; 8 bases are a match to TRBD1. CDR1 is SQVTM and CDR2 is ANQGSEA in the germline V gene. V lost 6 bases to trimming and J lost 0 bases; unmatched junction nucleotides: 5. The length of the CDR3 is 14 residues. The chain's CDR3 is CSVGTGQSTDTQYF. The CDR3 DNA reads as TGCAGCGTAGGGACAGGACAAAGCACAGATACGCAGTATTTT.

The CDR3 is CASSVQGLTSTDTQYF. CDR3 in DNA: TGTGCCAGCAGCGTACAAGGGCTGACTAGCACAGATACGCAGTATTTT. The chain joins TRBV9 to TRBJ2-3, with D uncertain. Germline CDR1 is SGDLS and CDR2 is YYNGEE. The CDR3 is 16 amino acids. Between the trimmed V and J ends, which lost 1 base and 0 bases, there was a span of 12 bases.

This clonotype was seen more than once but under ten times. The rearrangement uses TRBV7-9 and TRBJ2-2; possible D gene TRBD1, 6 bases. The CDR3 extends over 15 amino acids. Germline lookup yields CDR1 SEHNR and CDR2 FQNEAQ (reference sequence). V lost 4 bases and J lost 0, with 9 bases in between. The CDR3 DNA sequence: TGTGCCAGCAGCTGGGACACCCCGAACACCGGGGAGCTGTTTTTT. As protein: CASSWDTPNTGELFF.

This clonotype came up once. The chain links TRBV29-1 to TRBJ2-7, with a possible D match to TRBD1 (5 bases). From germline, CDR1 is SQVTM and CDR2 ANQGSEA. The CDR3 has 12 amino acids. V gave up 3 bases and J gave up 5 bases, with 11 bases separating them. The CDR3 sequence: CSVDAGHDEQYF. The CDR3, as DNA: TGCAGCGTTGATGCAGGGCATGACGAGCAGTACTTC.

The genes are TRBV20-1 and TRBJ1-1, with TRBD1 matching over 11 bases. This CDR3 is 14 amino acids long. Germline V CDR1 and CDR2: DFQATT, SNEGSKA (reference sequence). CDR3 sequence: CRDGTGGSRTEAFF. DNA of the CDR3: TGCAGGGACGGGACAGGGGGATCAAGAACTGAAGCTTTCTTT.

The chain is built from TRBV9 and TRBJ2-4; 8 nucleotides match TRBD2. CDR1 and CDR2 (germline): SGDLS, YYNGEE. The V gene end was trimmed by 0 bases and the J gene end by 7 bases; junction bases not matched to a gene: 12. This CDR3 is 17 amino acids long. The CDR3 reads CASSVGGAGALGNIQYF. CDR3 DNA: TGTGCCAGCAGCGTAGGAGGAGCGGGGGCCCTAGGGAACATTCAGTACTTC.

V gene TRBV5-1 combines with J gene TRBJ1-1; 8 nucleotides align to TRBD1. With 3 bases clipped from V and 5 bases from J, the junction kept 9 bases outside the gene matches. The CDR3 has 15 amino acids. Germline loops: CDR1 SGHRS, CDR2 YFSETQ. CDR3 amino acids: CASSYSGTGSTEAFF. In nucleotides, the CDR3 is TGCGCCAGCAGCTACTCCGGGACAGGAAGTACTGAAGCTTTCTTT. Combining the CDR3 with reference TRBV5-1 and TRBJ1-1 gives the whole variable domain KAGVTQTPRYLIKTRGQQVTLSCSPISGHRSVSWYQQTPGQGLQFLFEYFSETQRNKGNFPGRFSGRQFSNSRSEMNVSTLELGDSALYLCASSYSGTGSTEAFFGQGTRLTVV.

The V gene is TRBV6-6, the J gene TRBJ1-6; maybe TRBD1 (5 bases). The CDR3 is made up of 15 amino acids. Germline V gene sequence: CDR1 MNHNY, CDR2 SVGAGI (reference sequence). Trimming shortened V by 0 bases and J by 9 bases, and 12 bases separated the two germline ends. This chain's CDR3 is CASSYSAGGRSPLHF. The CDR3 DNA sequence: TGTGCCAGCAGTTACTCGGCGGGGGGACGTTCACCCCTCCACTTT.

This clonotype appeared a few times. This sequence joins TRBV5-1 and TRBJ1-2; TRBD1 matches at 10 bases. The germline gives CDR1 SGHRS, CDR2 YFSETQ. The J segment lost 8 bases and the V segment lost 4 bases, leaving 5 bases of the junction unmatched. The CDR3 is made up of 13 amino acids. The CDR3: CASSRQGAEGYTF. The CDR3 bases are TGCGCCAGCAGCCGACAGGGGGCCGAAGGCTACACCTTC. The full variable domain, rest sourced from reference TRBV5-1 and TRBJ1-2, is KAGVTQTPRYLIKTRGQQVTLSCSPISGHRSVSWYQQTPGQGLQFLFEYFSETQRNKGNFPGRFSGRQFSNSRSEMNVSTLELGDSALYLCASSRQGAEGYTFGSGTRLTVV.

This clonotype was observed many times. The chain uses TRBV7-2 and TRBJ2-1; TRBD2 matches 9 bases. Germline assignment: CDR1 SGHTA and CDR2 FQGNSA. CDR3 length equals 15 residues. V lost 4 bases to trimming and J lost 6 bases; unmatched junction nucleotides: 7. The CDR3 nucleotides read TGTGCCAGCAGCTCAACGTCTAGCGGGGTCAATGAGCAGTTCTTC. Amino acid sequence: CASSSTSSGVNEQFF. Variable domain in full (rest from reference TRBV7-2 and TRBJ2-1): GAGVSQSPSNKVTEKGKDVELRCDPISGHTALYWYRQSLGQGLEFLIYFQGNSAPDKSGLPSDRFSAERTGGSVSTLTIQRTQQEDSAVYLCASSSTSSGVNEQFFGPGTRLTVL.

The chain joins TRBV12-3 or TRBV12-4 to TRBJ1-2, with a possible D match to TRBD1 (5 bases). The CDR3 length is 14 residues. With 6 bases removed from V and 8 bases from J, the gap between germline ends came to 19 bases. CDR3 region: CASRPPGGRDGYTF. The CDR3, as DNA: TGTGCCAGCAGACCCCCCGGAGGGAGGGACGGCTACACCTTC.

This clonotype was observed at least ten times. The rearrangement uses TRBV20-1 and TRBJ1-1; no firm D call. The V end was cut by 0 bases, the J end by 1 base, with 12 bases between. The CDR3 is made up of 15 amino acids. From germline, CDR1 is DFQATT and CDR2 SNEGSKA (reference sequence). The CDR3 reads CSARDPRQPNTEAFF. The CDR3 DNA reads TGCAGTGCTAGAGATCCGCGGCAGCCGAACACTGAAGCTTTCTTT.

As DNA, the CDR3 is TGTGCCAGCAGCTCCTTACTCGGGGGGGGCACCGGGGAGCTGTTTTTT. Amino acids: CASSSLLGGGTGELFF. The chain combines TRBV7-3 with TRBJ2-2; 8 bases align to TRBD2. The germline V gene encodes CDR1 SGHTA and CDR2 FQGTGA. The CDR3 totals 16 residues. The J segment lost 4 bases and the V segment lost 4 bases, leaving 8 bases of the junction unmatched.

This clonotype was detected a few times. The J gene is TRBJ1-6, the V gene TRBV6-5; TRBD1 might be the D (6 bases). Trimming removed 3 bases from V and 5 bases from J, with 11 bases in between. The germline gives CDR1 MNHEY, CDR2 SVGAGI. This CDR3 spans 15 amino acids. The CDR3 bases are TGTGCCAGCAGTTATGGGCAGGGGCATAATTCACCCCTCCACTTT. It encodes CASSYGQGHNSPLHF.